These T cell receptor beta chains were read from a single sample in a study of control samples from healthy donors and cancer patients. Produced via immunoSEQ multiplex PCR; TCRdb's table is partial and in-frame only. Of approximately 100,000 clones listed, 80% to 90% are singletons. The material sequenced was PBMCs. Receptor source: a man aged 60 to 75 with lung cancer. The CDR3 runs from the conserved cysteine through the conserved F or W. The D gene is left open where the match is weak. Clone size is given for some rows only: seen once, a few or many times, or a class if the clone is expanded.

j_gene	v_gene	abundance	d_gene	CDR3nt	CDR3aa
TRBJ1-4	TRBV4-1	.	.	TGCGCCAGCAGCCAAGATCCCGCCCGAAGGGAAAAACTGTTTTTT	CASSQDPARREKLFF
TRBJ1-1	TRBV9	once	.	TGTGCCAGCAGCGTCGGGGGGACGTTCACTGAAGCTTTCTTT	CASSVGGTFTEAFF
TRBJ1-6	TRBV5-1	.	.	TGCGCCAGCAGTCTAGAGGGGAATAATTCACCCCTCCACTTT	CASSLEGNNSPLHF
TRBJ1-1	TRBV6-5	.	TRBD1	TGTGCCAGCAGTTCTTCTAGACAGGGGGCGGCTGAAGCTTTCTTT	CASSSSRQGAAEAFF
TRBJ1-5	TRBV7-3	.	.	TGTGCCAGCAGCGCCGGCCCGCTCAATCAGCCCCAGCATTTT	CASSAGPLNQPQHF
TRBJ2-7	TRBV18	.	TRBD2	TGTGCCAGCTCACCACCCCCCTATAGCGGGCGGGCCTACGAGCAGTACTTC	CASSPPPYSGRAYEQYF
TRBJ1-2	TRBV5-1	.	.	TGCGCCAGCAGCGGGTACCGGGACCCAGCTAACTATGGCTACACCTTC	CASSGYRDPANYGYTF
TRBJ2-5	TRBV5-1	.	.	TGCGCCAGCAGCTTCCCGGGGGCGGAGGAGACCCAGTACTTC	CASSFPGAEETQYF
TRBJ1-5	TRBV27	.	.	TGTGCCAGCAGTTTCCAGTATAATCAGCCCCAGCATTTT	CASSFQYNQPQHF
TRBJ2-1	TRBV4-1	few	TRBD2	TGCGCCAGCAGCCAATGGGGGGGGGACTCCTACAATGAGCAGTTCTTC	CASSQWGGDSYNEQFF
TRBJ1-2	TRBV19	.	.	TGTGCCAGTGGGAGGCAGACCTATGGCTACACCTTC	CASGRQTYGYTF
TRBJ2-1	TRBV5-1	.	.	TGCGCCAGCAGCTTGGCACAGGGTTTTGATGAGCAGTTCTTC	CASSLAQGFDEQFF
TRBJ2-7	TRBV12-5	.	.	TGTGCTAGTGGTTCCGACCACTACGAGCAGTACTTC	CASGSDHYEQYF
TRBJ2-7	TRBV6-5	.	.	TGTGCCAGCAGTTACGGGCAGGGACCCTACGAGCAGTACTTC	CASSYGQGPYEQYF
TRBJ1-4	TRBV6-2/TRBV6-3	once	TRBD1	TGTGCCAGCAGCCTGGGACAGGGGGAAGTCGGGAATGAAAAACTGTTTTTT	CASSLGQGEVGNEKLFF
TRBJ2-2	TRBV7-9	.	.	TGTGCCAGCAGCTTAGGAGTAGGCAAGAACACCGGGGAGCTGTTTTTT	CASSLGVGKNTGELFF
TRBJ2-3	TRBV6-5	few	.	TGTGCCAGCAGTTACCGGGGGCCCTACACAGATACGCAGTATTTT	CASSYRGPYTDTQYF
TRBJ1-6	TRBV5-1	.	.	TGCGCCAGCAGCACAGGGAATAATTCACCCCTCCACTTT	CASSTGNNSPLHF
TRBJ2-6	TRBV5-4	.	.	TGTGCCAGCAGCTTGGAGGGTCAGGGGAGCTCTGGGGCCAACGTCCTGACTTTC	CASSLEGQGSSGANVLTF
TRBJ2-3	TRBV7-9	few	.	TGTGCCAGCATCTTCGGGGATACGCAGTATTTT	CASIFGDTQYF
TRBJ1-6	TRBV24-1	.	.	TGTGCCACCAGTGATTGGGCAGATAATTCACCCCTCCACTTT	CATSDWADNSPLHF
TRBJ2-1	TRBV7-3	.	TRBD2	TGTGCCAGCAGCTTACTAGCGGGGGGCCAATCCAGTGAGCAGTTCTTC	CASSLLAGGQSSEQFF
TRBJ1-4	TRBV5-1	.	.	TGCGCCAGCAGTCCCGGACAGCTTGCAACTAATGAAAAACTGTTTTTT	CASSPGQLATNEKLFF
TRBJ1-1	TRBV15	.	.	TGTGCCACCAGCAGAGATCTCGGAACCACTGAAGCTTTCTTT	CATSRDLGTTEAFF
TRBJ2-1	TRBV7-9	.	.	TGTGCCAGCAGCTTAGACACGGGCAGCTCCTACAATGAGCAGTTCTTC	CASSLDTGSSYNEQFF
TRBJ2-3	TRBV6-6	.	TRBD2	TGTGCCAGCAGTCCCCAGCGGGGGGGCCAAGTCACAGATACGCAGTATTTT	CASSPQRGGQVTDTQYF